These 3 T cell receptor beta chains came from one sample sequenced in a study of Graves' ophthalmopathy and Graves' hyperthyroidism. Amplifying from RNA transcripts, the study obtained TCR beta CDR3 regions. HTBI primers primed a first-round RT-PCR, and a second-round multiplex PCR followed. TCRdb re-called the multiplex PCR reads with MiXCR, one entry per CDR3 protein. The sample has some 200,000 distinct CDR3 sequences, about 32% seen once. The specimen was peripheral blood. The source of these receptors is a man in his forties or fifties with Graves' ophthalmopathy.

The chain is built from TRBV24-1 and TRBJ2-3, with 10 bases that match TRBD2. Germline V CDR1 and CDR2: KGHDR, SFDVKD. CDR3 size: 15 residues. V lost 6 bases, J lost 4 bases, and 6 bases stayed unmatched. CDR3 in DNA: TGTGCCACCAGTATGGCTAGCGGGAGCGCAGATACGCAGTATTTT. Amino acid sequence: CATSMASGSADTQYF.

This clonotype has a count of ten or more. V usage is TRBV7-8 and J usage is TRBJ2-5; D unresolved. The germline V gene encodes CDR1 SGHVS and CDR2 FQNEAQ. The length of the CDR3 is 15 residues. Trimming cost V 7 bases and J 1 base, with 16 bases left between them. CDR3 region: CASTESWVVQETQYF. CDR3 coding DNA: TGTGCCAGCACCGAATCGTGGGTAGTCCAAGAGACCCAGTACTTC. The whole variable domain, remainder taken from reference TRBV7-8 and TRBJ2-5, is GAGVSQSPRYKVAKRGQDVALRCDPISGHVSLFWYQQALGQGPEFLTYFQNEAQLDKSGLPSDRFFAERPEGSVSTLKIQRTQQEDSAVYLCASTESWVVQETQYFGPGTRLLVL.

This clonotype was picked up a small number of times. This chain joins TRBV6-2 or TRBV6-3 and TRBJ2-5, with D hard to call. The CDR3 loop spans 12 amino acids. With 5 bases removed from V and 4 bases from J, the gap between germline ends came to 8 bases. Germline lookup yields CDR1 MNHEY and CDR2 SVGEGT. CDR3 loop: CASSKARETQYF. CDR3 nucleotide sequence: TGTGCCAGCAGTAAGGCCCGAGAGACCCAGTACTTC.